This T cell receptor beta chain originates from a study of blood T cells in healthy people across ages. Study results and caveats: Among long-lived donors, naive CD4+ cells were more numerous and diversity higher than in aged donors.

Every donor provided around 9.3 milliliters of peripheral blood. Whenever a sample was processed, at least 6.5 million PBMCs were isolated. This clonotype was found a few times. Its specificity is unknown. PCR was performed a second time for about 7 to 11 cycles using a sample-barcoded 5' primer and a J-beta primer mix. With 12 random nucleotides, a template-switch adaptor tagged each individual cDNA molecule. TCRdb reprocessed the 5' RACE reads via MiXCR and lists one record per CDR3 protein. The profile covers hundreds of thousands of distinct CDR3 sequences, with roughly 30% appearing a single time and approximately 15% taken by the ten largest. This CDR3 contains 11 residues. Germline CDR1 and CDR2: SGHKS and YYEKEE (reference sequence). Trimming cost V 4 bases and J 6 bases, with 8 bases left between them.

This chain connects TRBV5-5 to TRBJ2-7; D not certain. This receptor was obtained from a woman at least 80 years old in good health. The specimen was blood. CDR3 DNA: TGTGCCAGCAGCCTCCCGGCCGAGCAGTACTTC. Encoded protein: CASSLPAEQYF.